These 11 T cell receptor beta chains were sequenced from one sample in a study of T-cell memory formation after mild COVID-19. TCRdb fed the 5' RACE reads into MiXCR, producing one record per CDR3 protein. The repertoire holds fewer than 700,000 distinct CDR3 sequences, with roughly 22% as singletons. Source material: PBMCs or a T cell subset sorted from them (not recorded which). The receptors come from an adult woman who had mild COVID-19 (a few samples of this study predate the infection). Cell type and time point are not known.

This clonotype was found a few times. CDR3 region: CASSPKSGSKNTEAFF. The CDR3 DNA sequence: TGTGCCAGCTCACCAAAGAGTGGTTCGAAGAACACTGAAGCTTTCTTT. The chain links TRBV18 to TRBJ1-1; no clear D. The CDR3 length is 16 residues. Germline values: CDR1 KGHSH, CDR2 LQKENI. V lost 2 bases to trimming and J lost 1 base, with 14 bases between them.

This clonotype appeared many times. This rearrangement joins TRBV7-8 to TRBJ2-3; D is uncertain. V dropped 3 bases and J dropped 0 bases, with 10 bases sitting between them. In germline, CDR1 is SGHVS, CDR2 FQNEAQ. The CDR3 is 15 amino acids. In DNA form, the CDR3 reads TGTGCCAGCAGCTTCCGAGACGCCAGCACAGATACGCAGTATTTT. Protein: CASSFRDASTDTQYF.

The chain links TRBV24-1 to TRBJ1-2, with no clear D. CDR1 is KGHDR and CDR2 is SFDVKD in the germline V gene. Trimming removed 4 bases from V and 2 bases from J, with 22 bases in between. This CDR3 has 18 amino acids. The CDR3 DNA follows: TGTGCCACCAGTGAAGGTAGCCCGGGAGACATATACAACTATGGCTACACCTTC. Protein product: CATSEGSPGDIYNYGYTF.

CDR3 bases: TGCAGCGTCGGGGGGATTTCGCCGGCTTTCTTT. Translating it yields CSVGGISPAFF. The genes are TRBV29-1 and TRBJ1-1; D might be TRBD1 (5 bases). The CDR3 has 11 amino acids. Trimming took off 6 bases at V and 11 bases at J, with 16 bases between the two ends. Germline V gene data show CDR1 as SQVTM and CDR2 as ANQGSEA.

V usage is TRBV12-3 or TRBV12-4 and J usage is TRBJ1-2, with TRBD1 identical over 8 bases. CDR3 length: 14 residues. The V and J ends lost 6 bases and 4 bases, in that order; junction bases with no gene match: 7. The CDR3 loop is CASRTQGVSYGYTF. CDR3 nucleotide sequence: TGTGCCAGCAGAACACAGGGGGTGAGCTATGGCTACACCTTC.

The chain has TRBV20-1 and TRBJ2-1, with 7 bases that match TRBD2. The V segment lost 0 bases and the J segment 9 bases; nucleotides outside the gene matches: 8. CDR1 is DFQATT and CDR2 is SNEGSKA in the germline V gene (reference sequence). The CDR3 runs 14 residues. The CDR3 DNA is TGCAGTGCTAGAGATCTGGGGAGGGGCGGTGAGCAGTTCTTC. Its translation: CSARDLGRGGEQFF.

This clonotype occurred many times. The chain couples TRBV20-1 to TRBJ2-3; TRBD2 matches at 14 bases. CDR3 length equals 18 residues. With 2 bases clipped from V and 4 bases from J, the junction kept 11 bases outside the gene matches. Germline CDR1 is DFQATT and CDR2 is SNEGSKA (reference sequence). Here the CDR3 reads CSARPGLAGDWYADTQYF. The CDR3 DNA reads TGCAGTGCTAGACCGGGACTAGCGGGAGACTGGTATGCAGATACGCAGTATTTT.

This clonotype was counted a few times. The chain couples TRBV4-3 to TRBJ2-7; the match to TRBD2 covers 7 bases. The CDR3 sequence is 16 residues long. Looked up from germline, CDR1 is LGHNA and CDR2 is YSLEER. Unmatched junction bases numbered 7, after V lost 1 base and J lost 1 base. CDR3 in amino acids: CASSQVRLAESYEQYF. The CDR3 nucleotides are TGCGCCAGCAGCCAAGTCCGGCTAGCGGAATCCTACGAGCAGTACTTC.

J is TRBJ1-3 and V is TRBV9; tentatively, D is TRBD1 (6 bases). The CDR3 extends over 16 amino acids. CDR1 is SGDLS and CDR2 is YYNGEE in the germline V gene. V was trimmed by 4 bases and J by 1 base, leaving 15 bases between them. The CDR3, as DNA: TGTGCCAGCAGCTCTCATACCACAGGGTCTGGAAACACCATATATTTT. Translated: CASSSHTTGSGNTIYF.

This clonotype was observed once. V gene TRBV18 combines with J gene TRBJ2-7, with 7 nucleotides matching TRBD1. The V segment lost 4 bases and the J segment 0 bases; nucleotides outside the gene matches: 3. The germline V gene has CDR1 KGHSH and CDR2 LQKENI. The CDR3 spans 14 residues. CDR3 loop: CASSRGQSSYEQYF. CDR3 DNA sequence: TGTGCCAGCTCACGGGGACAGAGCTCCTACGAGCAGTACTTC.

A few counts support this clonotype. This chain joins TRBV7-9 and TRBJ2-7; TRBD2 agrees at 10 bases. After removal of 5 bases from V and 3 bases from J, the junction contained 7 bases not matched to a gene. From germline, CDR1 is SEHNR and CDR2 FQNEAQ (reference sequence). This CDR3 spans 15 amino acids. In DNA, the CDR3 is TGTGCCAGCAGCGCCGGGACTAGCGAGATCTACGAGCAGTACTTC. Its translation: CASSAGTSEIYEQYF.